The 29 T cell receptor beta chains below all came from one sample that was sequenced in a study of blood T cell repertoires in COVID-19. Using immunoSEQ multiplex PCR, the repertoire was profiled, and TCRdb retains in-frame clones only, with some absent. The sample gives about 250,000 clones, about 88% of which show up once; about 2.1% is in the top ten. Material: peripheral blood. These TCRs come from a woman aged 40 to 50 who had recovered from COVID-19.

This clone was detected once. Within the sample, other DNA sequences also encode this same CDR3. The chain has TRBV5-1 and TRBJ2-7; 11 bases map to TRBD1. This CDR3 comprises 16 residues. The ends lost 0 bases at V and 2 bases at J; junction bases unmatched: 4. Germline values: CDR1 SGHRS, CDR2 YFSETQ. For the CDR3, the DNA is TGCGCCAGCAGCTTGGCATCGGGACAGGGGGCCTACGAGCAGTACTTC. Amino acid sequence: CASSLASGQGAYEQYF.

The rearrangement uses TRBV7-8 and TRBJ2-3, with D perhaps TRBD2 (7 bases). The CDR3 is 15 amino acids. Trimming left V 7 bases short and J 1 base short, with 15 bases between. The V gene's germline CDR1 is SGHVS and CDR2 FQNEAQ. CDR3 residues: CASKGGGAGTDTQYF. CDR3 bases: TGTGCCAGCAAGGGGGGGGGAGCTGGCACAGATACGCAGTATTTT.

J is TRBJ1-4 and V is TRBV5-1, with a weak D call TRBD1 (5 bases). From germline, CDR1 is SGHRS and CDR2 YFSETQ. Trimming stripped 7 bases from V and 5 bases from J, with 15 bases between. This CDR3 is built from 14 residues. This CDR3 is CASGKDSPNEKLFF. CDR3 bases: TGCGCCAGCGGGAAAGACAGTCCAAATGAAAAACTGTTTTTT.

The chain carries TRBV19 and TRBJ1-3; D possibly corresponds to TRBD1 (6 bases). CDR3 length: 14 residues. Germline CDR1 is LNHDA and CDR2 is SQIVND (reference sequence). V lost 5 bases, J lost 3 bases, and 11 bases lay in between. The CDR3 bases are TGTGCCAGTAGTTTCCGACAGGTTGGAAACACCATATATTTT. Its translation is CASSFRQVGNTIYF. The full variable domain, rest sourced from reference TRBV19 and TRBJ1-3, is DGGITQSPKYLFRKEGQNVTLSCEQNLNHDAMYWYRQDPGQGLRLIYYSQIVNDFQKGDIAEGYSVSREKKESFPLTVTSAQKNPTAFYLCASSFRQVGNTIYFGEGSWLTVV.

The sample holds one count of this clone. This chain links TRBV27 with TRBJ2-1; TRBD2 matches 12 bases. Germline V gene data show CDR1 as MNHEY and CDR2 as SMNVEV (reference sequence). J lost 6 bases, V lost 4 bases, and 7 bases had no gene match. The CDR3 contains 16 residues. The CDR3 DNA sequence: TGTGCCAGCAGTTCCCCTAGCGGGAGGGCCTTCAATGAGCAGTTCTTC. Protein sequence: CASSSPSGRAFNEQFF.

The CDR3 is CASSPRQGRTDTQYF. As DNA, the CDR3 is TGTGCCAGCTCACCACGGCAGGGCCGCACAGATACGCAGTATTTT. The rearrangement joins TRBV18 to TRBJ2-3, with D possibly TRBD1 on 5 matching bases. Per the germline V gene, CDR1 is KGHSH and CDR2 is LQKENI. V lost 1 base to trimming and J lost 1 base, with 9 bases between them. The CDR3 is 15 residues long.

This chain uses TRBV12-5 with TRBJ2-7; possibly TRBD1 for D (6 bases). The CDR3 totals 13 residues. Trimming took off 5 bases at V and 5 bases at J, with 13 bases between the two ends. The V gene's germline CDR1 is LGHNT and CDR2 FRNRAP. The CDR3 nucleotides are TGTGCTAGTGGTATAGGGGGTGGGGACGAGCAGTACTTC. It codes for CASGIGGGDEQYF.

This rearrangement joins TRBV5-1 to TRBJ1-1; TRBD1 might be the D (5 bases). The CDR3 extends over 13 amino acids. V gave up 4 bases and J gave up 4 bases, with 11 bases separating them. Germline V gene data show CDR1 as SGHRS and CDR2 as YFSETQ. The CDR3 coding sequence is TGCGCCAGCAGCGTCGGGACTCTCACTGAAGCTTTCTTT. Its translation is CASSVGTLTEAFF.

V is TRBV27 and J is TRBJ2-7; 8 bases map to TRBD1. CDR1 and CDR2 (germline): MNHEY, SMNVEV (reference sequence). With V trimmed by 2 bases and J by 0 bases, 6 bases remained unmatched. The CDR3 is 16 residues long. For the CDR3, the DNA is TGTGCCAGCAGTTTAACCTCAGGGGGCCGCTCCTACGAGCAGTACTTC. Its protein is CASSLTSGGRSYEQYF.

As DNA, the CDR3 is TGTGCCAGCAGCCAAGTCGGGGGAGCGGAAAGCTCCTACGAGCAGTACTTC. Translating it yields CASSQVGGAESSYEQYF. The chain links TRBV4-2 to TRBJ2-7, with D maybe TRBD2 (6 bases). The CDR3 runs to 17 residues. V lost 1 base to trimming and J lost 0 bases, with 16 bases between them. The germline V gene encodes CDR1 LGHNA and CDR2 YNFKEQ.

This rearrangement joins TRBV27 to TRBJ1-2; unclear D gene. The germline V and J ends were trimmed by 3 bases and 2 bases, with 7 bases remaining between them. Germline lookup yields CDR1 MNHEY and CDR2 SMNVEV (reference sequence). This CDR3 is built from 13 residues. CDR3 DNA: TGTGCCAGCAGTTTTGGGAGGAACTATGGCTACACCTTC. Protein product: CASSFGRNYGYTF.

This CDR3 reads CASSLEGLLRTDTQYF. The DNA for the CDR3 is TGTGCCAGCAGCTTGGAAGGACTACTACGCACAGATACGCAGTATTTT. This rearrangement joins TRBV5-5 to TRBJ2-3; tentative D call: TRBD2 (6 bases). CDR1 is SGHKS, CDR2 YYEKEE, per germline (reference sequence). The CDR3 runs 16 residues. The ends were cut back, 0 bases at V and 1 base at J, with 12 bases in the middle.

The V and J genes are TRBV7-2 and TRBJ2-1; 8 bases line up with TRBD2. This CDR3 region has 15 residues. CDR1 is SGHTA, CDR2 FQGNSA, per germline. J gave up 10 bases and V 0 bases, and 8 bases lay outside the gene matches. This CDR3 is CASSLASGGAGEQFF. CDR3 sequence (DNA): TGTGCCAGCAGCTTAGCGTCGGGAGGGGCAGGAGAGCAGTTCTTC.

The V gene is TRBV5-1, the J gene TRBJ1-5, with 7 bases lining up with TRBD1. CDR1 SGHRS and CDR2 YFSETQ come from the germline V gene. The CDR3 consists of 15 residues. V was pared by 0 bases and J by 3 bases, with 3 bases of the junction left unmatched. CDR3 loop: CASSLGDRDNQPQHF. The CDR3 region has the DNA TGCGCCAGCAGCTTGGGGGACAGAGACAATCAGCCCCAGCATTTT.

This clone was picked up a small number of times. The chain links TRBV6-2 or TRBV6-3 to TRBJ2-3; D is possibly TRBD2 (5 bases). Trimming pared 2 bases from V and 1 base from J, leaving 10 bases between. This CDR3 comprises 15 residues. Germline V lookup: CDR1 MNHEY, CDR2 SVGEGT. The CDR3 nucleotides read TGTGCCAGCAGTTACGGCGGAGGAGGCACAGATACGCAGTATTTT. Its protein is CASSYGGGGTDTQYF.

CDR3 region: CASRDDRVVEKLFF. The DNA of the CDR3 is TGTGCCAGCAGGGACGACAGGGTCGTTGAAAAACTGTTTTTT. This rearrangement joins TRBV2 to TRBJ1-4, with 7 bases aligning to TRBD1. Germline values: CDR1 SNHLY, CDR2 FYNNEI. The trim removed 6 bases at V and 7 bases at J, leaving 8 bases unmatched. The CDR3 contains 14 residues.

The gene calls are TRBV19 and TRBJ2-7; D ambiguous. This CDR3 contains 14 residues. Trimming removed 2 bases at V and 5 bases at J, with 13 bases between. Per the germline V gene, CDR1 is LNHDA and CDR2 is SQIVND (reference sequence). The CDR3 loop reads CASSIYDNSHEQYF. The CDR3 DNA follows: TGTGCCAGTAGTATATATGACAATAGTCACGAGCAGTACTTC.

The CDR3: CASSYSTWTGVDEQYF. DNA for the CDR3: TGTGCCAGCAGTTACTCGACCTGGACAGGGGTTGACGAGCAGTACTTC. The rearrangement uses TRBV6-5 and TRBJ2-7, with 9 nucleotides matching TRBD1. The trim removed 0 bases at V and 5 bases at J, leaving 8 bases unmatched. This CDR3 has 16 residues. Looked up from germline, CDR1 is MNHEY and CDR2 is SVGAGI.

This sequence joins TRBV2 and TRBJ2-3; D unresolved. Germline V gene sequence: CDR1 SNHLY, CDR2 FYNNEI. The V end was cut by 3 bases, the J end by 1 base, with 5 bases between. This CDR3 has 13 amino acids. The CDR3: CASSDTGTDTQYF. The DNA for the CDR3 is TGTGCCAGCAGTGATACTGGCACAGATACGCAGTATTTT.

The chain employs TRBV4-3 and TRBJ1-2, with TRBD1 as a possible D gene (5 bases). With 0 bases removed from V and 3 bases from J, the gap between germline ends came to 11 bases. Per the germline V gene, CDR1 is LGHNA and CDR2 is YSLEER. CDR3 length equals 15 residues. CDR3 DNA: TGCGCCAGCAGCCAAGAAAGGGGCGGTCACTATGGCTACACCTTC. Its translation is CASSQERGGHYGYTF.

The chain recombines TRBV9 with TRBJ1-5; D is possibly TRBD1 (6 bases). Germline V gene lookup returns CDR1 SGDLS and CDR2 YYNGEE. V lost 3 bases, J lost 0 bases, and 7 bases lay in between. The CDR3 contains 14 residues. The CDR3 region has the DNA TGTGCCAGCAGCGACAGGGATAGCAATCAGCCCCAGCATTTT. Amino acids: CASSDRDSNQPQHF.

The genes are TRBV4-2 and TRBJ2-3; perhaps TRBD2 as D (5 bases). With 4 bases removed from V and 1 base from J, the gap between germline ends came to 12 bases. Germline CDR1 LGHNA, CDR2 YNFKEQ. This CDR3 has 15 amino acids. CDR3 sequence reads: CASSPPLAGTDTQYF. CDR3 nucleotide sequence: TGTGCCAGCAGCCCTCCCCTAGCTGGCACAGATACGCAGTATTTT.

This clone appeared once. This sequence joins TRBV25-1 and TRBJ1-2; 8 nucleotides line up with TRBD1. With 3 bases clipped from V and 7 bases from J, the junction kept 4 bases outside the gene matches. CDR1 and CDR2 from the germline V gene are MGHDK and SYGVNS. CDR3 size: 13 residues. CDR3 in DNA: TGTGCCAGCAGTGAGCAGGGGGCAAGTGGCTACACCTTC. Protein product: CASSEQGASGYTF.

The gene calls are TRBV27 and TRBJ2-2, with 9 nucleotides matching TRBD2. V was pared by 2 bases and J by 4 bases, with 5 bases of the junction left unmatched. Germline V lookup: CDR1 MNHEY, CDR2 SMNVEV (reference sequence). CDR3 length: 16 amino acids. The CDR3 is CASSLAGGPGTGELFF. The DNA of the CDR3 is TGTGCCAGCAGTTTAGCGGGAGGGCCCGGCACCGGGGAGCTGTTTTTT.

The J gene is TRBJ1-2, the V gene TRBV6-1, with D perhaps TRBD1 (6 bases). Trimming cost V 5 bases and J 3 bases, with 13 bases left between them. Germline V gene data show CDR1 as MNHNS and CDR2 as SASEGT. CDR3 size: 14 residues. The CDR3 DNA follows: TGTGCCAGCAGTAGACAGGAGGAGTACTATGGCTACACCTTC. It specifies CASSRQEEYYGYTF.

J is TRBJ2-7 and V is TRBV3-1 (or the pseudogene TRBV3-2), with a tentative D call TRBD2 (6 bases). The germline gives CDR1 LGHDT, CDR2 YNNKEL (reference sequence). V lost 4 bases and J lost 0, with 10 bases in between. This CDR3 comprises 14 residues. This CDR3 is CASSPHGGSYEQYF. In DNA form, the CDR3 reads TGTGCCAGCAGCCCCCACGGGGGCTCCTACGAGCAGTACTTC.

The chain employs TRBV6-2 or TRBV6-3 and TRBJ2-6; 7 nucleotides agree with TRBD2. Germline-derived CDR1 and CDR2 are MNHEY and SVGEGT. CDR3 length: 19 residues. Trimming took 5 bases from V and 2 from J; bases not matched to a gene: 15. The CDR3 spells CASSRVGGRAEAGANVLTF. For the CDR3, the DNA is TGTGCCAGCAGTCGTGTGGGAGGGCGGGCAGAGGCTGGGGCCAACGTCCTGACTTTC.

The chain couples TRBV24-1 to TRBJ2-3, with 8 bases fitting TRBD2. With V trimmed by 3 bases and J by 2 bases, 6 bases remained unmatched. Germline CDR1 and CDR2: KGHDR and SFDVKD. The CDR3 is 16 amino acids. The CDR3, as DNA: TGTGCCACCAGTGATCCGCACGGGGGGGTCACAGATACGCAGTATTTT. Protein: CATSDPHGGVTDTQYF.

To note about this clone: Other DNA sequences of this sample code for an identical CDR3. V is TRBV30 and J is TRBJ1-5; D possibly corresponds to TRBD1 (5 bases). The CDR3 loop spans 13 amino acids. Trimming removed 3 bases from V and 4 bases from J, with 10 bases in between. CDR1 is GTSNPN, CDR2 SVGIG, per germline (reference sequence). This CDR3 reads CAWSVGGNQPQHF. DNA of the CDR3: TGTGCCTGGAGCGTGGGGGGGAATCAGCCCCAGCATTTT.